This note documents a single T cell receptor (beta chain) sequence. This clone is a singleton in its sample. Its cognate antigen has yet to be identified. Per-nucleotide qualities are absent, and no much larger clonotype sits a single base away. The sample belongs to a study of blood T cell repertoires in COVID-19 (dated by TCRdb to 2018 to 2021). Notes on the research overall: Recovered participants in ImmuneRACE Cohort 3 were defined by two consecutive negative NP/OP PCR tests, clearance by a healthcare professional, or resolution of symptoms. The collaborator samples originated in the United States, Italy and Spain and spanned the acute and convalescent phases of COVID-19. The material from the prospective study consisted of cDNA or gDNA derived from T cells, B-cell-depleted T cells, or PBMCs. Deeply sampled blood TCRbeta repertoires from subjects exposed to, actively infected with, or recovered from COVID-19 were included in the dataset. The repertoires were released in a freely available public database intended as a resource for research on the immune response to SARS-CoV-2. The samples were drawn from two sources: the first 160 participants of the ongoing ImmuneRACE study, and 1,200 or so subjects contributed by 6 global collaborators. Nearly every sample came with metadata listing a de-identified subject ID, COVID-19 status, age in years and sex. HLA class I and class II types, where available, came from metadata supplied by the sample provider rather than from assay-based typing.

In the prospective study, participants were roughly 18 to 95 years old, resided in fewer than 25 geographic areas of the United States, and were enrolled through a virtual design. In the prospective study, participants were assigned to cohorts based on the clinical history participants reported in a screening survey and a study questionnaire. Mobile phlebotomists in the prospective study collected whole blood, serum and a nasopharyngeal or oropharyngeal swab from every participant. Over a roughly 2-month period, participants in the prospective study had the option of providing additional blood draws and questionnaires. Blood samples from the prospective study were shipped frozen or at room temperature prior to DNA extraction. Measured from the cysteine to the phenylalanine, the CDR3 is 13 residues long. CDR3 DNA is the only sequence kept; it has 39 bases, read in frame from the first base. Per the germline V gene (reference sequence), SEHNR is the CDR1 and FQNEAQ is the CDR2. V is pared back by 8 bases and J by 1 base, with 9 bases lying between the germline termini.

TCRbeta CDR3 regions were amplified from genomic DNA using the immunoSEQ Assay, a bias-controlled multiplex PCR. Regarding the original processing steps: Nucleated cell counts per sample were estimated from amplification of reference gene primers within the assay. To quantify the absolute abundance of each unique TCRbeta CDR3 rearrangement, sequence reads were collapsed and filtered. Productive Simpson clonality was computed per sample as the square root of Simpson's diversity index over productive rearrangements. TCRdb provides this immuneACCESS table in a form limited to in-frame rearrangements. Some clones are lacking; in checked studies, under half of them reflect an unresolved V gene, and why the rest are absent is not known. That table gives V, J and clone size, and the DNA gave D and trimming. The sample yields about 270,000 clones; approximately 90% were counted once. The top ten constitute around 2% of the sample.

Broader findings and caveats from the paper: The quantity of clinical and demographic metadata differed by source and by participant and was supplied without curation.

The sequence derives from an older woman in a cohort exposed to, infected with or recovered from COVID-19 (not recorded which). The sequence joins TRBV7-9 to TRBJ2-1, with TRBD2 tentatively as D gene (6 bases match). Sequencing input: PBMCs or T cells enriched from blood (not recorded which). The DNA reads TGTGCCAGCGTCGCGGGGTCCTACAATGAGCAGTTCTTC. Translation gives CASVAGSYNEQFF.